This T cell receptor (beta chain) was sequenced in a study of HIV-infected patients and healthy controls. Reverse transcription used around 480 ng RNA and constant-region primers for alpha and beta. Alpha and beta chain libraries were made separately by chain-specific third strand synthesis with multiplexing indices. TCRdb re-derived calls from the 5' RACE reads in MiXCR, one entry per CDR3 protein. The data show about 15,000 distinct CDR3 sequences, with 9% to 15% seen just once and 35% to 45% held by the top ten. Antiretroviral therapy had run roughly three months, about 14 weeks, before follow-up blood collection. No cell fractionation was done, so the repertoire covers all unsorted peripheral blood T cells. V was cut by 0 bases and J by 4 bases, with 6 bases left in between. The CDR3 covers 12 residues. In germline, CDR1 is DFQATT, CDR2 SNEGSKA (reference sequence). This clonotype was seen more than once but under ten times.

The rearrangement joins TRBV20-1 to TRBJ1-2; D is undetermined. The receptor was derived from an adult with HIV infection. The donor label of this sample is uncertain. Sequencing used blood, obtained during antiretroviral therapy. The CDR3 here is CSARDFPYGYTF. CDR3 coding DNA: TGCAGTGCTAGAGATTTCCCCTATGGCTACACCTTC.